One and the same sample provided the 27 T cell receptor beta chains below, sequenced in a study of early T cells in non-severe SARS-CoV-2 infection. TCRdb fed the 5' RACE reads into MiXCR, producing one record per CDR3 protein. The sample has around 60,000 distinct CDR3 sequences, roughly 12% seen once. The sample taken for sequencing was whole blood. All receptors come from an adult who was a healthcare worker with PCR-confirmed SARS-CoV-2 infection or an uninfected control (not recorded which).

This clonotype was detected once. V and J are TRBV3-1 and TRBJ1-1, with 8 bases matching TRBD1. The length of the CDR3 is 15 residues. V lost 0 bases to trimming and J lost 1 base; unmatched junction nucleotides: 1. Germline loops: CDR1 LGHDT, CDR2 YNNKEL (reference sequence). CDR3 sequence reads: CASSQDGTGNTEAFF. CDR3 bases: TGTGCCAGCAGCCAAGATGGGACAGGGAACACTGAAGCTTTCTTT.

This clonotype was seen a handful of times. CDR3 sequence: CASSLQDTGELFF. CDR3 DNA sequence: TGTGCCAGCAGCTTACAGGACACCGGGGAGCTGTTTTTT. The chain carries TRBV11-3 and TRBJ2-2; D gene uncertain. The CDR3 has 13 residues. With 2 bases removed from V and 3 bases from J, the gap between germline ends came to 4 bases. In germline, CDR1 is SGHNT, CDR2 YENEEA.

This clonotype came up a few times. The CDR3 nucleotides read TGTGCCAGCAGAGCCCACCAGGGAGACACCATATATTTT. Translating it yields CASRAHQGDTIYF. This chain uses TRBV6-5 with TRBJ1-3; TRBD1 is a possible D gene (5 bases). Germline V gene data show CDR1 as MNHEY and CDR2 as SVGAGI. V lost 6 bases and J lost 8, with 14 bases in between. The CDR3 covers 13 residues.

This clonotype was seen only a few times. This sequence joins TRBV3-1 and TRBJ1-3, with D possibly TRBD1 on 6 matching bases. CDR1 and CDR2 (germline): LGHDT, YNNKEL (reference sequence). The CDR3 has 18 residues. With 4 bases removed from V and 0 bases from J, the gap between germline ends came to 19 bases. The CDR3 DNA is TGTGCCAGCAGCCCCTACTCCACGGGGGCTACCTCTGGAAACACCATATATTTT. Amino acids: CASSPYSTGATSGNTIYF.

The rearrangement links TRBV10-3 to TRBJ2-5, with 8 bases identical to TRBD1. The CDR3 contains 12 residues. The germline V gene encodes CDR1 ENHRY and CDR2 SYGVKD. V shed 8 bases and J 1 base; nucleotides not matched to a gene: 0. The CDR3: CAIGQGQETQYF. The CDR3 DNA follows: TGTGCCATCGGACAGGGCCAAGAGACCCAGTACTTC.

This clonotype was seen a handful of times. The chain carries TRBV19 and TRBJ2-1, with TRBD2 matching 8 bases. CDR1 LNHDA and CDR2 SQIVND come from the germline V gene (reference sequence). Germline trimming cut 6 bases from V and 5 bases from J; bases unmatched to any gene: 15. This CDR3 spans 17 amino acids. The CDR3 DNA sequence: TGTGCCAGTAGGCACCGAGGACGGGGGGGCGAGGACAATGAGCAGTTCTTC. It is translated as CASRHRGRGGEDNEQFF.

The gene calls are TRBV27 and TRBJ2-3; D is uncertain. Germline V gene data show CDR1 as MNHEY and CDR2 as SMNVEV (reference sequence). V lost 7 bases, J lost 2 bases, and 10 bases lay in between. There are 13 residues in the CDR3. CDR3 protein: CASTRQHTDTQYF. As DNA, the CDR3 is TGTGCCAGCACGAGGCAGCACACAGATACGCAGTATTTT.

On this clonotype itself: Being one base from a much bigger clone, this may be a read error. The chain has TRBV11-2 and TRBJ2-3, with a possible D match to TRBD2 (5 bases). CDR1 is SGHAT and CDR2 is FQNNGV in the germline V gene. The CDR3 totals 16 residues. The CDR3 region has the DNA TGTGCCAGCAGCTTAGGACTCATCAGTGGACTCGATATGCAGTATTTT. This codes for CASSLGLISGLDMQYF. The full variable domain, its missing parts supplied by reference TRBV11-2 and TRBJ2-3, is EAGVAQSPRYKIIEKRQSVAFWCNPISGHATLYWYQQILGQGPKLLIQFQNNGVVDDSQLPKDRFSAERLKGVDSTLKIQPAKLEDSAVYLCASSLGLISGLDMQYFGPGTRLTVL.

A few counts support this clonotype. The chain couples TRBV7-9 to TRBJ2-7; TRBD2 might be the D (5 bases). This CDR3 comprises 14 residues. Germline CDR1 SEHNR, CDR2 FQNEAQ (reference sequence). Trimming removed 3 bases from V and 2 bases from J, with 11 bases in between. CDR3 bases: TGTGCCAGCAGCTTCGGGCTAGCCGCCTACGAGCAGTACTTC. It encodes CASSFGLAAYEQYF.

The V call is TRBV28, the J call TRBJ2-7; D is uncertain. CDR3 length equals 10 residues. Trimming took off 6 bases at V and 3 bases at J, with 3 bases between the two ends. Germline V gives CDR1 MDHEN, CDR2 SYDVKM. The CDR3 DNA is TGTGCCAGCAGCAACTACGAGCAGTACTTC. Amino acid sequence: CASSNYEQYF.

This clonotype appeared many times. This chain connects TRBV7-8 to TRBJ2-7; TRBD1 or TRBD2 may be the D gene (5 bases each). The CDR3 is made up of 15 amino acids. The V gene's germline CDR1 is SGHVS and CDR2 FQNEAQ. Trimming removed 0 bases from V and 0 bases from J, with 9 bases in between. As DNA, the CDR3 is TGTGCCAGCAGCTTAGCCCCAGGGAGCTCCTACGAGCAGTACTTC. Amino acid sequence: CASSLAPGSSYEQYF.

This clonotype was seen more than once but under ten times. The chain employs TRBV12-3 or TRBV12-4 and TRBJ1-3; D remains ambiguous. The CDR3 totals 11 residues. V was clipped by 1 base and J by 7 bases, with 2 bases between them. The CDR3 loop is CASSLVNTIYF. In DNA, the CDR3 is TGTGCCAGCAGTTTAGTGAACACCATATATTTT.

This clonotype was found many times. The rearrangement links TRBV4-3 to TRBJ2-3; 8 bases match TRBD2. The V and J ends lost 1 base and 0 bases, in that order; junction bases with no gene match: 6. The CDR3 is 17 amino acids. The germline gives CDR1 LGHNA, CDR2 YSLEER. CDR3 residues: CASSQAPAGGSTDTQYF. CDR3 sequence (DNA): TGCGCCAGCAGCCAAGCCCCGGCGGGGGGTAGCACAGATACGCAGTATTTT.

The chain employs TRBV7-3 and TRBJ1-1, with TRBD1 matching 7 bases. Germline CDR1 is SGHTA and CDR2 is FQGTGA. The CDR3 is made up of 14 amino acids. The trim removed 4 bases at V and 5 bases at J, leaving 7 bases unmatched. The CDR3 coding sequence is TGTGCCAGCAGCTCCACAGGGGTTCGGACTGAAGCTTTCTTT. This encodes CASSSTGVRTEAFF.

The J gene is TRBJ2-7, the V gene TRBV7-8; 13 nucleotides line up with TRBD2. The junction had 10 bases not matched to a gene; V was cut back by 5 bases and J by 0 bases. The germline V gene has CDR1 SGHVS and CDR2 FQNEAQ. The CDR3 contains 18 residues. The chain's CDR3 is CASSVPGLAGKSSYEQYF. The CDR3 region has the DNA TGTGCCAGCAGCGTACCGGGACTAGCGGGGAAGAGCTCCTACGAGCAGTACTTC.

The rearrangement links TRBV20-1 to TRBJ1-1; possibly TRBD1 for D (6 bases). This CDR3 comprises 17 residues. The ends were cut back, 3 bases at V and 0 bases at J, with 20 bases in the middle. Germline CDR1 and CDR2: DFQATT and SNEGSKA (reference sequence). The CDR3 DNA follows: TGCAGTGCTAGCTATTGGGCCCCCGGGACACTGAACACTGAAGCTTTCTTT. This encodes CSASYWAPGTLNTEAFF.

The rearrangement uses TRBV13 and TRBJ2-1; D ambiguous. With 5 bases removed from V and 2 bases from J, the gap between germline ends came to 13 bases. The CDR3 is 15 amino acids. Germline loops: CDR1 PRHDT, CDR2 FYEKMQ (reference sequence). CDR3 sequence reads: CASSPPLGTYNEQFF. The CDR3 bases are TGTGCCAGCAGCCCCCCGTTGGGGACCTACAATGAGCAGTTCTTC.

This clonotype showed up just a few times. This sequence joins TRBV29-1 and TRBJ1-1, with D hard to call. The CDR3 totals 12 residues. V gave up 3 bases and J gave up 3 bases, with 8 bases separating them. Germline V CDR1 and CDR2: SQVTM, ANQGSEA. The CDR3 spells CSVDRRDTEAFF. DNA of the CDR3: TGCAGCGTTGACAGGAGGGACACTGAAGCTTTCTTT. Filled out from reference TRBV29-1 and TRBJ1-1, the complete variable domain reads SAVISQKPSRDICQRGTSLTIQCQVDSQVTMMFWYRQQPGQSLTLIATANQGSEATYESGFVIDKFPISRPNLTFSTLTVSNMSPEDSSIYLCSVDRRDTEAFFGQGTRLTVV.

This clonotype was counted only a few times. The chain employs TRBV19 and TRBJ2-1, with D maybe TRBD1 (6 bases). The CDR3 sequence is 15 residues long. The V end lost 5 bases, the J end lost 5 bases, and 16 bases lay between the germline ends. Germline V gene sequence: CDR1 LNHDA, CDR2 SQIVND (reference sequence). This chain's CDR3 is CASSLQGRANNEQFF. CDR3 DNA sequence: TGTGCCAGTAGTTTACAGGGCCGAGCTAACAATGAGCAGTTCTTC.

This clonotype was counted ten times or more. The V gene is TRBV19, the J gene TRBJ2-1, with 7 bases matching TRBD1. This CDR3 contains 15 residues. Looked up from germline, CDR1 is LNHDA and CDR2 is SQIVND (reference sequence). V was pared by 4 bases and J by 3 bases, with 6 bases of the junction left unmatched. The CDR3 sequence is CASSRAGTDYNEQFF. In nucleotides, the CDR3 is TGTGCCAGTAGTAGGGCCGGGACAGACTACAATGAGCAGTTCTTC.

This clonotype was seen many times. The chain links TRBV6-2 or TRBV6-3 to TRBJ1-5, with a tentative D call TRBD1 (5 bases). The germline V gene has CDR1 MNHEY and CDR2 SVGEGT. V lost 4 bases, J lost 7 bases, and 23 bases lay in between. The CDR3 sequence is 17 residues long. For the CDR3, the DNA is TGTGCCAGCAGTTCCAAAGCTCTAATGGGGGGAGGACAGCCCCAGCATTTT. Translated: CASSSKALMGGGQPQHF.

The chain employs TRBV4-3 and TRBJ2-1; TRBD2 matches at 10 bases. This CDR3 comprises 16 residues. Germline V CDR1 and CDR2: LGHNA, YSLEER. V lost 3 bases to trimming and J lost 7 bases; unmatched junction nucleotides: 9. CDR3 sequence (DNA): TGCGCCAGCAGCCATGGAGCGGGAGGGCCACTGAATGAGCAGTTCTTC. The encoded protein is CASSHGAGGPLNEQFF.

The chain employs TRBV5-5 and TRBJ1-2; 7 nucleotides line up with TRBD1. This CDR3 is 13 amino acids long. Per the germline V gene, CDR1 is SGHKS and CDR2 is YYEKEE (reference sequence). V lost 4 bases, J lost 4 bases, and 4 bases stayed unmatched. The CDR3 here is CASSRDRAYGYTF. The CDR3 DNA follows: TGTGCCAGCAGCCGAGACAGGGCCTATGGCTACACCTTC.

This chain joins TRBV28 and TRBJ1-2; possible D gene TRBD1, 6 bases. Trimming stripped 3 bases from V and 8 bases from J, with 13 bases between. Per germline, CDR1 MDHEN and CDR2 SYDVKM. CDR3 size: 13 residues. The CDR3 here is CASSFHRVPGYTF. The CDR3 region has the DNA TGTGCCAGCAGTTTTCACAGGGTACCAGGCTACACCTTC.

The rearrangement joins TRBV6-2 or TRBV6-3 to TRBJ2-5; TRBD1 matches at 7 bases. Germline V gene lookup returns CDR1 MNHEY and CDR2 SVGEGT. The J segment lost 9 bases and the V segment lost 6 bases, leaving 10 bases of the junction unmatched. This CDR3 is built from 13 residues. For the CDR3, the DNA is TGTGCCAGCAGCCAAGGACAGGCCAGGGCCCAGTACTTC. This encodes CASSQGQARAQYF.

This clonotype was seen only a few times. The chain has TRBV3-1 and TRBJ2-1; TRBD2 agrees at 11 bases. After removal of 4 bases from V and 6 bases from J, the junction contained 5 bases not matched to a gene. The CDR3 spans 15 residues. CDR1 and CDR2 (germline): LGHDT, YNNKEL (reference sequence). This CDR3 reads CASSPSGTSGNEQFF. CDR3 coding DNA: TGTGCCAGCAGCCCCTCCGGGACTAGCGGCAATGAGCAGTTCTTC.

The table lists this clonotype with a few counts. The rearrangement joins TRBV7-9 to TRBJ1-5; D gene uncertain. The germline CDR1 and CDR2 sequences are SEHNR and FQNEAQ (reference sequence). The V end was cut by 5 bases, the J end by 9 bases, with 8 bases between. There are 11 residues in the CDR3. The CDR3 loop is CASSRLGPQHF. The CDR3 nucleotides are TGTGCCAGCAGCCGGTTGGGGCCCCAGCATTTT.